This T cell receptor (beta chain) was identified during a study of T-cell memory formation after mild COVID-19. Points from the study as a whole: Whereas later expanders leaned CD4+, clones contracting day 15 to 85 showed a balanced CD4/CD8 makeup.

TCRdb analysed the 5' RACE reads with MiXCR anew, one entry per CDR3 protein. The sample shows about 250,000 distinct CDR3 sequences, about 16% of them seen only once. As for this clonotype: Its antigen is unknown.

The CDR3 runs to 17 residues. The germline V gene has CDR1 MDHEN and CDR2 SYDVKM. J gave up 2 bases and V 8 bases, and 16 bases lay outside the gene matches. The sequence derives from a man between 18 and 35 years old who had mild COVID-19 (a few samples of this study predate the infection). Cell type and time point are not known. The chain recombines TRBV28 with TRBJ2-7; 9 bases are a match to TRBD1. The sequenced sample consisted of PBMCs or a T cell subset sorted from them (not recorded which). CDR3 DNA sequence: TGTGCCAGCTCCCCCGCGGCGGGACAGGGATCTACCTACGAGCAGTACGTC. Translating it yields CASSPAAGQGSTYEQYV.